Here is one TCR beta chain with its context. The germline V gene encodes CDR1 SGDLS and CDR2 YYNGEE. The V and J ends lost 4 bases and 5 bases, in that order; junction bases with no gene match: 9. The CDR3 totals 16 residues. These data are taken from a study of control samples from healthy donors and cancer patients. Profiling relied on immunoSEQ multiplex PCR, and the TCRdb table lists in-frame clones only, not all of them. Among roughly 98,000 clones listed, 93% were seen once. This receptor was identified in a man aged 18 to 30 in good health. The chain links TRBV9 to TRBJ2-2; TRBD2 aligns across 9 bases. Material: blood. The CDR3 DNA reads as TGTGCCAGCAGCCCAATAGCGGGAGAGTTAACCGGGGAGCTGTTTTTT. Protein sequence: CASSPIAGELTGELFF.